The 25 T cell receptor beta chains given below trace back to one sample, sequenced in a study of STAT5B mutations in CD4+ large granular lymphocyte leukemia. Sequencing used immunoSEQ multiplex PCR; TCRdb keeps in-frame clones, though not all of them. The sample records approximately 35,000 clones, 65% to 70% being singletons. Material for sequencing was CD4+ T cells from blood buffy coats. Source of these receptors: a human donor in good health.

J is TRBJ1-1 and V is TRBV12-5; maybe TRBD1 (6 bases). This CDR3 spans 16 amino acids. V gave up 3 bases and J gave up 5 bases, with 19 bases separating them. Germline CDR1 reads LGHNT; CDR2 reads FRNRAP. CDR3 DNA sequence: TGTGCTAGTGGTTTAACGAGGGGGGCTCGAGGTACTGAAGCTTTCTTT. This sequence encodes CASGLTRGARGTEAFF.

CDR3 loop: CASSLLGQRYEQYF. CDR3 DNA: TGTGCCAGCAGTTTATTAGGACAGCGCTACGAGCAGTACTTC. This rearrangement joins TRBV28 to TRBJ2-7, with a weak D call TRBD1 (6 bases). The CDR3 covers 14 residues. Between the trimmed V and J ends, which lost 1 base and 3 bases, there was a span of 10 bases. Germline V gene lookup returns CDR1 MDHEN and CDR2 SYDVKM.

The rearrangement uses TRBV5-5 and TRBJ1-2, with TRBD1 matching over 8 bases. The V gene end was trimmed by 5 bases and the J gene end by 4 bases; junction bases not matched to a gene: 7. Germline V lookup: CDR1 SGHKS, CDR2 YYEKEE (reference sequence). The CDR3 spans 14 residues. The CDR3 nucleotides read TGTGCCAGCAGGAAAGACAGGGGCGGCTATGGCTACACCTTC. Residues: CASRKDRGGYGYTF.

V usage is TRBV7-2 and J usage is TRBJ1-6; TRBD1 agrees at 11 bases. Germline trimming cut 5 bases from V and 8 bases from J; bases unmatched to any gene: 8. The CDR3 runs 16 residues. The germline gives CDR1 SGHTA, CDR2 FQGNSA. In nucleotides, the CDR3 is TGTGCCAGCAGCCGCCAGGGACAGGGGGACCATTCACCCCTCCACTTT. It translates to CASSRQGQGDHSPLHF. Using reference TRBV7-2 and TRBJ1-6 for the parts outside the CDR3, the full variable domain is GAGVSQSPSNKVTEKGKDVELRCDPISGHTALYWYRQSLGQGLEFLIYFQGNSAPDKSGLPSDRFSAERTGGSVSTLTIQRTQQEDSAVYLCASSRQGQGDHSPLHFGNGTRLTVT.

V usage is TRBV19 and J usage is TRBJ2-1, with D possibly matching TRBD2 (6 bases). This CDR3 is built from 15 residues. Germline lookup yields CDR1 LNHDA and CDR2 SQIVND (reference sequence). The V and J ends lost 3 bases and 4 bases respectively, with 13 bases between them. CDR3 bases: TGTGCCAGTAGTATTCGGGGACTTCTATACAATGAGCAGTTCTTC. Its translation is CASSIRGLLYNEQFF.

CDR3 coding DNA: TGTGCCAGCACCGGTAACTATGGCTACACCTTC. It encodes CASTGNYGYTF. The chain uses TRBV6-5 and TRBJ1-2, with D unclear. Germline loops: CDR1 MNHEY, CDR2 SVGAGI. This CDR3 comprises 11 residues. With 7 bases removed from V and 1 base from J, the gap between germline ends came to 4 bases.

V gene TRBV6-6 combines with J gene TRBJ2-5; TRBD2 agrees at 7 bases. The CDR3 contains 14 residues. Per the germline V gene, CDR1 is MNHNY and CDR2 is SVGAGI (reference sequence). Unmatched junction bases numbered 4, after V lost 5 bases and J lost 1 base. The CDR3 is CASSPGTTQETQYF. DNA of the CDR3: TGTGCCAGCAGTCCCGGGACTACCCAAGAGACCCAGTACTTC.

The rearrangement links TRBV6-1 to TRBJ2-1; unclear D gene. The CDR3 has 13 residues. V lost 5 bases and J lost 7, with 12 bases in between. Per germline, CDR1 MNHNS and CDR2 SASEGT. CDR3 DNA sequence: TGTGCCAGCAGTTCCGGTCATGGGAATGAGCAGTTCTTC. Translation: CASSSGHGNEQFF.

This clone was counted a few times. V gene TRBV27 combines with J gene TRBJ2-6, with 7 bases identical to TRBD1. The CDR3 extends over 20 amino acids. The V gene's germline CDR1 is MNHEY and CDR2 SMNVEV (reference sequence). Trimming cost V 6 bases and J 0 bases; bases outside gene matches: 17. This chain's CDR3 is CASSTSPSGTAISGANVLTF. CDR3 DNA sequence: TGTGCCAGCAGCACCTCGCCGTCCGGGACAGCGATCTCTGGGGCCAACGTCCTGACTTTC.

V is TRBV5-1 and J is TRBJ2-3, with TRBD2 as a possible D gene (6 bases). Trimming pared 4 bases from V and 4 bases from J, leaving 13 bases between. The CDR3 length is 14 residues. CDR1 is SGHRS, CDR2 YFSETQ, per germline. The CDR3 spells CASSTGLIADTQYF. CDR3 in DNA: TGCGCCAGCAGCACGGGACTCATCGCAGATACGCAGTATTTT.

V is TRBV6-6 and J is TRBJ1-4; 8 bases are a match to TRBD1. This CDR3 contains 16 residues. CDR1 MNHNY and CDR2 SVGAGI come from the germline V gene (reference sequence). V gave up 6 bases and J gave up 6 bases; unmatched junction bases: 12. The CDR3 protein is CASSSGTGLGDEKLFF. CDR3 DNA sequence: TGTGCCAGCAGCTCCGGGACAGGATTAGGGGATGAAAAACTGTTTTTT.

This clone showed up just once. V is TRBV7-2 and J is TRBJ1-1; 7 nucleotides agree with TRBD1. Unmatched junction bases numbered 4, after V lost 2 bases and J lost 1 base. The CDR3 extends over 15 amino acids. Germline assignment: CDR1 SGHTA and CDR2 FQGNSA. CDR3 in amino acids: CASSLLRTGNTEAFF. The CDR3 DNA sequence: TGTGCCAGCAGCTTACTAAGGACAGGGAACACTGAAGCTTTCTTT.

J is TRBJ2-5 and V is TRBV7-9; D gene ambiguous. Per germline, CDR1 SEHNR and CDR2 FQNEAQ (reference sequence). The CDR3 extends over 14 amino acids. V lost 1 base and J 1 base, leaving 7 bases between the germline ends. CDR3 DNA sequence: TGTGCCAGCAGCTTAGGTATAACCCAAGAGACCCAGTACTTC. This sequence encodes CASSLGITQETQYF.

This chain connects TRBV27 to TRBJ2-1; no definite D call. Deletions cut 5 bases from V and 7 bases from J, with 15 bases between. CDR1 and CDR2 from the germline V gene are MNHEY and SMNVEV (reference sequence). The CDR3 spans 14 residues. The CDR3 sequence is CASSRVVMGNEQFF. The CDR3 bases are TGTGCCAGCAGTAGAGTGGTAATGGGGAATGAGCAGTTCTTC.

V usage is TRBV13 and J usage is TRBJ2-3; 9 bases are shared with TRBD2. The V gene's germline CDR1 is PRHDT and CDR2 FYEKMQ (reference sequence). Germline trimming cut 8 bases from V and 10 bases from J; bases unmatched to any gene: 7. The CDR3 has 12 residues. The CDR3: CASDQGGGAQYF. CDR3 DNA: TGTGCCAGCGACCAAGGCGGGGGGGCGCAGTATTTT.

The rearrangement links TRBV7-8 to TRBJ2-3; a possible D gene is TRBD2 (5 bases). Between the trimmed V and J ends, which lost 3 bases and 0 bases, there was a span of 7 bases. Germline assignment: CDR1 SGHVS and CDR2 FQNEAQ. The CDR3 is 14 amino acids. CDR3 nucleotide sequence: TGTGCCAGCAGCTTCAGGACTAGCACAGATACGCAGTATTTT. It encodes CASSFRTSTDTQYF.

CDR3 residues: CASSPPRDSLSYEQYF. CDR3 nucleotides: TGCGCCAGCAGCCCCCCCCGGGACTCTTTATCCTACGAGCAGTACTTC. The rearrangement links TRBV5-1 to TRBJ2-7, with D possibly being TRBD2 (6 bases). This CDR3 has 16 amino acids. Germline CDR1 and CDR2: SGHRS and YFSETQ. Trimming stripped 4 bases from V and 1 base from J, with 18 bases between.

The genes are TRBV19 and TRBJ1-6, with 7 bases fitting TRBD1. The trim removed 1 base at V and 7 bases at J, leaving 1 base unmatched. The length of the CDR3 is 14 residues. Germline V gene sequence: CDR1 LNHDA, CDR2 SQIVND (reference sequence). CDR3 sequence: CASSIGGQNSPLHF. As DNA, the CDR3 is TGTGCCAGTAGTATAGGGGGACAGAATTCACCCCTCCACTTT.

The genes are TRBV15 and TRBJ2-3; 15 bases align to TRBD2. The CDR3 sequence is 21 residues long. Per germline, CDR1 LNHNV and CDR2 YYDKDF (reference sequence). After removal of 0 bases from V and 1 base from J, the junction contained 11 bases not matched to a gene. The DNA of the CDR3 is TGTGCCACCAGCAGAGATAAAAGTGGGACTAGCGGGGGGATAGGCACAGATACGCAGTATTTT. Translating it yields CATSRDKSGTSGGIGTDTQYF.

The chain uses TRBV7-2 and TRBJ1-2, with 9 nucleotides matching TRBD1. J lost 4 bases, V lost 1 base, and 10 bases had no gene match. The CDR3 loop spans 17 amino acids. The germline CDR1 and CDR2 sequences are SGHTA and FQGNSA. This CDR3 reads CASSLGSSNRGLYGYTF. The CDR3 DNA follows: TGTGCCAGCAGCTTAGGCTCCTCGAACAGGGGGCTCTATGGCTACACCTTC.

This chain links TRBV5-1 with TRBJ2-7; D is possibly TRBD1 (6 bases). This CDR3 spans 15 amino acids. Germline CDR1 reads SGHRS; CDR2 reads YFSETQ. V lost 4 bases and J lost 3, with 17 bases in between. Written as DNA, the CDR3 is TGCGCCAGCAGCGTCAATGCAGGGGCCTTCTACGAGCAGTACTTC. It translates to CASSVNAGAFYEQYF.

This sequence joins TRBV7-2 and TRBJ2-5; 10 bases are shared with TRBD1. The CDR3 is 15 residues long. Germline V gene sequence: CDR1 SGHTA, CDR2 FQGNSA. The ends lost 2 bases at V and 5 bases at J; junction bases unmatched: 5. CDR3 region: CASSLFWDRGETQYF. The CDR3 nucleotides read TGTGCCAGCAGCTTATTTTGGGACAGGGGTGAGACCCAGTACTTC.

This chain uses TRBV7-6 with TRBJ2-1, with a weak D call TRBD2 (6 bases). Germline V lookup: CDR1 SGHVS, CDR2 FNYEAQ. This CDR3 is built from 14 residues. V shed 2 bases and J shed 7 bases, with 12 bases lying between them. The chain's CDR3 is CASSLRAGRNEQFF. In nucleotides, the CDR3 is TGTGCCAGCAGCTTACGGGCAGGGAGGAATGAGCAGTTCTTC.

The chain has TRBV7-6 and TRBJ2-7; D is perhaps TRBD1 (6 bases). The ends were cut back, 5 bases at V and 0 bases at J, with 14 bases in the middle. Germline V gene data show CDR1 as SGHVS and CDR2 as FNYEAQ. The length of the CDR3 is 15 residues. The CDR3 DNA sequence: TGTGCCAGCAGCACCAGACAGGAAAGCTCCTACGAGCAGTACTTC. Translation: CASSTRQESSYEQYF.

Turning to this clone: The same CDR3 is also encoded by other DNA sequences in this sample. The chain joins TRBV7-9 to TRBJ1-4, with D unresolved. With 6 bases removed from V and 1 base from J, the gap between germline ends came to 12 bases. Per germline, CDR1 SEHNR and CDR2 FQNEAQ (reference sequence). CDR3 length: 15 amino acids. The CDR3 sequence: CASSFYLGTNEKLFF. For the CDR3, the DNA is TGTGCCAGCAGTTTTTACCTCGGAACTAATGAAAAACTGTTTTTT.